Shown below are 20 T cell receptor beta chains from a single sample sequenced in a study of T cells in localized non-small cell lung cancer. Method: immunoSEQ multiplex PCR; TCRdb's copy keeps in-frame clones and lacks some. This sample has around 45,000 clones; about 85% occur once, and the top ten carry 2.5%. The input for sequencing was PBMCs, taken before any cancer treatment. The receptor source for this set is a man aged 40-75 years with stage II lung adenocarcinoma.

V and J are TRBV6-5 and TRBJ1-1; no clear D. The length of the CDR3 is 13 residues. Germline-derived CDR1 and CDR2 are MNHEY and SVGAGI. The germline V and J ends were trimmed by 11 bases and 0 bases, with 13 bases remaining between them. As DNA, the CDR3 is TGTGCCTCGGGTGGGAAGTTGAACACTGAAGCTTTCTTT. Protein product: CASGGKLNTEAFF.

The J gene is TRBJ2-5, the V gene TRBV5-6; D possibly corresponds to TRBD2 (6 bases). Germline V CDR1 and CDR2: SGHDT, YYEEEE. The CDR3 extends over 16 amino acids. The ends were cut back, 2 bases at V and 1 base at J, with 15 bases in the middle. CDR3 DNA: TGTGCCAGCAGCTTACTTACCTGGGACTCCCAAGAGACCCAGTACTTC. This encodes CASSLLTWDSQETQYF.

The chain has TRBV12-5 and TRBJ1-6; 8 nucleotides align to TRBD1. Germline V gene sequence: CDR1 LGHNT, CDR2 FRNRAP. The CDR3 runs to 15 residues. J lost 5 bases, V lost 5 bases, and 5 bases had no gene match. The chain's CDR3 is CASGAGGGHNSPLHF. The CDR3, as DNA: TGTGCTAGTGGTGCAGGGGGCGGCCATAATTCACCCCTCCACTTT.

The chain couples TRBV6-4 to TRBJ2-1; D is uncertain. The CDR3 has 13 residues. Germline V gene sequence: CDR1 MRHNA, CDR2 SNTAGT. V was pared by 0 bases and J by 7 bases, with 7 bases between. CDR3 in amino acids: CASSDSVQNEQFF. The CDR3 DNA is TGTGCCAGCAGTGACTCCGTACAGAATGAGCAGTTCTTC.

This chain connects TRBV6-1 to TRBJ1-3; D remains unclear. V was pared by 4 bases and J by 9 bases, with 10 bases between. CDR3 size: 12 residues. In germline, CDR1 is MNHNS, CDR2 SASEGT. The chain's CDR3 is CASSVTRATIYF. DNA for the CDR3: TGTGCCAGCAGTGTCACCCGGGCCACCATATATTTT.

The gene calls are TRBV19 and TRBJ2-3; possible D gene TRBD2, 7 bases. V dropped 4 bases and J dropped 4 bases, with 18 bases sitting between them. The CDR3 has 16 residues. Germline assignment: CDR1 LNHDA and CDR2 SQIVND (reference sequence). The DNA of the CDR3 is TGTGCCAGTAGTACTGGGAGGGGGGCCGGGGCAGATACGCAGTATTTT. Translated: CASSTGRGAGADTQYF.

V is TRBV2 and J is TRBJ2-3; perhaps TRBD1 as D (5 bases). Germline-derived CDR1 and CDR2 are SNHLY and FYNNEI. The germline V and J ends were trimmed by 1 base and 0 bases, with 8 bases remaining between them. The CDR3 has 15 residues. For the CDR3, the DNA is TGTGCCAGCAGTGAAGGGGCAGGGAGCACAGATACGCAGTATTTT. It translates to CASSEGAGSTDTQYF.

V usage is TRBV5-4 and J usage is TRBJ2-7; a possible D gene is TRBD2 (6 bases). CDR1 and CDR2 from the germline V gene are SGHNT and YYREEE (reference sequence). The V end was cut by 5 bases, the J end by 3 bases, with 12 bases between. CDR3 size: 13 residues. The CDR3 protein is CASSIGTVYEQYF. In DNA form, the CDR3 reads TGTGCCAGCAGTATAGGGACTGTCTACGAGCAGTACTTC.

This chain uses TRBV7-9 with TRBJ2-1; 7 bases are a match to TRBD1. Germline V lookup: CDR1 SEHNR, CDR2 FQNEAQ (reference sequence). Unmatched junction bases numbered 8, after V lost 3 bases and J lost 6 bases. The CDR3 runs 15 residues. CDR3 coding DNA: TGTGCCAGCAGCTTGGTGGAGACAGGGCTCAATGAGCAGTTCTTC. This gives the protein CASSLVETGLNEQFF. The full variable domain, rest sourced from reference TRBV7-9 and TRBJ2-1, is DTGVSQNPRHKITKRGQNVTFRCDPISEHNRLYWYRQTLGQGPEFLTYFQNEAQLEKSRLLSDRFSAERPKGSFSTLEIQRTEQGDSAMYLCASSLVETGLNEQFFGPGTRLTVL.

V is TRBV30 and J is TRBJ1-4; TRBD1 is a possible D gene (5 bases). Germline V CDR1 and CDR2: GTSNPN, SVGIG (reference sequence). This CDR3 has 15 amino acids. The V end lost 0 bases, the J end lost 5 bases, and 13 bases lay between the germline ends. The CDR3 sequence is CAWSVLGAPNEKLFF. Here the CDR3 DNA reads TGTGCCTGGAGTGTGCTTGGGGCCCCCAATGAAAAACTGTTTTTT.

This clone was seen only a few times. This chain connects TRBV19 to TRBJ1-1, with 11 bases lining up with TRBD1. This CDR3 comprises 14 residues. The J segment lost 4 bases and the V segment lost 3 bases, leaving 1 base of the junction unmatched. Per the germline V gene, CDR1 is LNHDA and CDR2 is SQIVND (reference sequence). CDR3 region: CASSMGTGGTEAFF. For the CDR3, the DNA is TGTGCCAGTAGTATGGGGACAGGGGGCACTGAAGCTTTCTTT.

The V and J genes are TRBV9 and TRBJ1-5; 9 bases map to TRBD1. The germline V gene has CDR1 SGDLS and CDR2 YYNGEE. J was trimmed by 3 bases and V by 4 bases; bases with no gene match: 5. CDR3 length: 15 amino acids. CDR3 DNA: TGTGCCAGCAGCCCTACAGGGGGCCTCAATCAGCCCCAGCATTTT. Its translation: CASSPTGGLNQPQHF.

This chain connects TRBV9 to TRBJ1-1, with unresolved D. CDR3 length: 16 residues. V was clipped by 0 bases and J by 0 bases, with 12 bases between them. Germline CDR1 SGDLS, CDR2 YYNGEE. The CDR3 sequence: CASSVESRFLNTEAFF. CDR3 DNA: TGTGCCAGCAGCGTAGAATCCCGATTCTTGAACACTGAAGCTTTCTTT. Full variable domain (missing parts from reference TRBV9 and TRBJ1-1): DSGVTQTPKHLITATGQRVTLRCSPRSGDLSVYWYQQSLDQGLQFLIQYYNGEERAKGNILERFSAQQFPDLHSELNLSSLELGDSALYFCASSVESRFLNTEAFFGQGTRLTVV.

The V gene is TRBV12-5, the J gene TRBJ2-2; D gene unclear. The V end was cut by 2 bases, the J end by 6 bases, with 7 bases between. The CDR3 consists of 13 residues. Germline V lookup: CDR1 LGHNT, CDR2 FRNRAP. This chain's CDR3 is CASGLTGSGELFF. The CDR3 DNA reads TGTGCTAGTGGTTTGACCGGGTCCGGGGAGCTGTTTTTT.

This chain links TRBV5-5 with TRBJ2-7; 9 nucleotides match TRBD1. This CDR3 contains 14 residues. Trimming took 2 bases from V and 7 from J; bases not matched to a gene: 7. Germline values: CDR1 SGHKS, CDR2 YYEKEE (reference sequence). This CDR3 is CASSLFGQGKEQYV. CDR3 nucleotides: TGTGCCAGCAGCTTATTTGGACAGGGGAAGGAGCAGTACGTC.

This chain joins TRBV2 and TRBJ2-2; possibly TRBD2 for D (5 bases). Germline V gene lookup returns CDR1 SNHLY and CDR2 FYNNEI. The CDR3 length is 16 residues. V was trimmed by 7 bases and J by 4 bases, leaving 19 bases between them. The DNA for the CDR3 is TGTGCCAGCAAAGGGTCCGGGTTCCGGGGCACCGGGGAGCTGTTTTTT. Protein product: CASKGSGFRGTGELFF.

V is TRBV7-6 and J is TRBJ1-5; a possible D gene is TRBD1 (5 bases). Germline CDR1 is SGHVS and CDR2 is FNYEAQ. V lost 1 base to trimming and J lost 6 bases, with 10 bases between them. The CDR3 runs to 14 residues. As DNA, the CDR3 is TGTGCCAGCAGCTTAGTGGCCGGGGCTCAGCCCCAGCATTTT. This sequence encodes CASSLVAGAQPQHF.

The gene calls are TRBV10-3 and TRBJ1-6; maybe TRBD1 (5 bases). Germline-derived CDR1 and CDR2 are ENHRY and SYGVKD. CDR3 length: 17 residues. V was pared by 2 bases and J by 0 bases, with 11 bases between. The CDR3 sequence is CAISERRQGSYNSPLHF. CDR3 nucleotide sequence: TGTGCCATCAGTGAGAGGCGTCAGGGCTCCTATAATTCACCCCTCCACTTT.

This sequence joins TRBV7-9 and TRBJ1-1, with 10 nucleotides matching TRBD1. This CDR3 spans 13 amino acids. V lost 5 bases and J lost 10; bases outside the gene matches: 7. Germline CDR1 reads SEHNR; CDR2 reads FQNEAQ (reference sequence). DNA of the CDR3: TGTGCCAGCAGCGCGCGGACAGGGGGAACAGCTTTCTTT. Its protein product is CASSARTGGTAFF.

The chain joins TRBV5-1 to TRBJ1-1; D gene unclear. The CDR3 covers 14 residues. Trimming shortened V by 0 bases and J by 3 bases, and 9 bases separated the two germline ends. Per the germline V gene, CDR1 is SGHRS and CDR2 is YFSETQ. Written as DNA, the CDR3 is TGCGCCAGCAGCTTGGAATTCGGGGACACTGAAGCTTTCTTT. This gives the protein CASSLEFGDTEAFF. The entire variable domain, with the rest obtained from reference TRBV5-1 and TRBJ1-1, is as follows: KAGVTQTPRYLIKTRGQQVTLSCSPISGHRSVSWYQQTPGQGLQFLFEYFSETQRNKGNFPGRFSGRQFSNSRSEMNVSTLELGDSALYLCASSLEFGDTEAFFGQGTRLTVV.